Listed below are T cell receptor beta chains from one sample, sequenced in a study of shared clonotypes between healthy human individuals. Profiling relied on immunoSEQ multiplex PCR, and the TCRdb table lists in-frame clones only, not all of them. The sample shows approximately 1.9 million clones, just over 90% of them seen only once. Material: naive CD8+ T cells from PBMCs. These receptors were taken from a man aged 18 to 29 in good health. Some clones in this sample may be carry-over from other donors' samples. Both conserved end residues are part of each CDR3. The D gene is left open where the match is weak. Expanded clones get a size class; other rows say once, few or many, or leave the size out.

clone_size: -
d_call: TRBD2
j_call: TRBJ2-7
v_call: TRBV28
cdr3_nt: TGTGCCAGCAGTTTATCCTTGGGGGCGGGGACTAGCGGGATACCAACGACCTATTACGAGCAGTACTTC
cdr3_aa: CASSLSLGAGTSGIPTTYYEQYF

clone_size: -
d_call: -
j_call: TRBJ2-1
v_call: TRBV9
cdr3_nt: TGTGCCAGCAGCGTAGGGGACACATACAATGAGCAGTTCTTC
cdr3_aa: CASSVGDTYNEQFF

clone_size: -
d_call: TRBD2
j_call: TRBJ2-7
v_call: TRBV25-1
cdr3_nt: TGTGCCAGCAGTAACCGACTAGCCGCCTACGAGCAGTACTTC
cdr3_aa: CASSNRLAAYEQYF

clone_size: -
d_call: -
j_call: TRBJ2-5
v_call: TRBV28
cdr3_nt: TGTGCCAGCAGTTTCCATGAAGAGACCCAGTACTTC
cdr3_aa: CASSFHEETQYF

clone_size: -
d_call: TRBD2
j_call: TRBJ2-1
v_call: TRBV11-3
cdr3_nt: TGTGCCAGCAGCTTGAGGGTAGCGGGATCCTACAATGAGCAGTTCTTC
cdr3_aa: CASSLRVAGSYNEQFF

clone_size: -
d_call: TRBD2
j_call: TRBJ2-5
v_call: TRBV28
cdr3_nt: TGTGCCAGCGGGGGGGAGGGACAAGAGACCCAGTACTTC
cdr3_aa: CASGGEGQETQYF

clone_size: -
d_call: TRBD1
j_call: TRBJ2-5
v_call: TRBV29-1
cdr3_nt: TGCAGCGTACAGGGGATGGAGGAGACCCAGTACTTC
cdr3_aa: CSVQGMEETQYF

clone_size: -
d_call: TRBD1
j_call: TRBJ2-7
v_call: TRBV10-1
cdr3_nt: TGCGCCAGCAGTGAGTCTGAACAGGGGGAAGGCGAGCAGTACTTC
cdr3_aa: CASSESEQGEGEQYF

clone_size: -
d_call: TRBD1
j_call: TRBJ1-1
v_call: TRBV29-1
cdr3_nt: TGCAGCGTCTGGACAGGGCTAAACACTGAAGCTTTCTTT
cdr3_aa: CSVWTGLNTEAFF

clone_size: once
d_call: -
j_call: TRBJ2-1
v_call: TRBV5-8
cdr3_nt: TGTGCCAGCAGCATCCTCAGTTACAATGAGCAGTTCTTC
cdr3_aa: CASSILSYNEQFF

clone_size: -
d_call: -
j_call: TRBJ1-3
v_call: TRBV28
cdr3_nt: TGTGCCAGCAGTTGGATCAGGAGCTCTGGAAACACCATATATTTT
cdr3_aa: CASSWIRSSGNTIYF

clone_size: -
d_call: -
j_call: TRBJ1-2
v_call: TRBV10-3
cdr3_nt: TGTGCCATCAGTGACCAGGGTCCTTATGGCTACACCTTC
cdr3_aa: CAISDQGPYGYTF

clone_size: -
d_call: -
j_call: TRBJ2-7
v_call: TRBV5-5
cdr3_nt: TGTGCCAGCAGCTTACCGACAGGTGTAGGGCAGTACTTC
cdr3_aa: CASSLPTGVGQYF

clone_size: -
d_call: -
j_call: TRBJ2-7
v_call: TRBV27
cdr3_nt: TGTGCCAGCAGTTTATCGCCAAGGTCGTACGAGCAGTACTTC
cdr3_aa: CASSLSPRSYEQYF

clone_size: -
d_call: -
j_call: TRBJ2-5
v_call: TRBV28
cdr3_nt: TGTGCCAGCATGGACGGGGAGGAGACCCAGTACTTC
cdr3_aa: CASMDGEETQYF

clone_size: once
d_call: -
j_call: TRBJ1-2
v_call: TRBV4-1
cdr3_nt: TGCGCCAGCAGCCAAGTACCAGGAATCGATTATGGCTACACCTTC
cdr3_aa: CASSQVPGIDYGYTF

clone_size: -
d_call: TRBD2
j_call: TRBJ2-1
v_call: TRBV5-4
cdr3_nt: TGTGCCAGCAGCTCTTCCCGGACTAGCGGGAGGTCCGGAGTTTACAATGAGCAGTTCTTC
cdr3_aa: CASSSSRTSGRSGVYNEQFF

clone_size: once
d_call: -
j_call: TRBJ1-2
v_call: TRBV7-9
cdr3_nt: TGTGCCAGCAGCTTAGCGCAGCCAACCCCTAACTATGGCTACACCTTC
cdr3_aa: CASSLAQPTPNYGYTF

clone_size: -
d_call: -
j_call: TRBJ1-4
v_call: TRBV11-2
cdr3_nt: TGTGCCAGCAGCCCCGCGGGTTCAAGAAAACTGTTTTTT
cdr3_aa: CASSPAGSRKLFF

clone_size: -
d_call: -
j_call: TRBJ2-7
v_call: TRBV7-9
cdr3_nt: TGTGCCAGCAGCTCAGCCCCGGGGCTACCAACCTACGAGCAGTACTTC
cdr3_aa: CASSSAPGLPTYEQYF